One sample yielded the 9 T cell receptor beta chains listed below, sequenced in a study of blood T cell repertoires in COVID-19. TCRdb's table, derived via immunoSEQ multiplex PCR, lists solely in-frame clones and lacks some. Among 450,000 or so clones listed, around 91% were seen once. Sequencing was carried out using PBMCs or T cells enriched from blood (not recorded which). Receptors were obtained from a young man who had recovered from COVID-19.

Comment on this clone: Other nucleotide sequences in the sample specify the same CDR3. The chain combines TRBV6-5 with TRBJ1-1; D is unresolved. Germline lookup yields CDR1 MNHEY and CDR2 SVGAGI. The CDR3 spans 11 residues. The V gene lost 9 bases and the J gene lost 4 bases, with 9 bases spanning the gap. DNA for the CDR3: TGTGCCAGTGGACGGGGCACTGAAGCTTTCTTT. It codes for CASGRGTEAFF.

The chain has TRBV30 and TRBJ2-7, with 7 bases that match TRBD2. Germline CDR1 is GTSNPN and CDR2 is SVGIG (reference sequence). This CDR3 has 16 amino acids. With V trimmed by 0 bases and J by 3 bases, 11 bases remained unmatched. CDR3 amino acids: CAWSVRGGLAVYEQYF. The CDR3, as DNA: TGTGCCTGGAGTGTACGCGGTGGGCTAGCGGTCTACGAGCAGTACTTC. Full variable domain (remainder filled in from reference TRBV30 and TRBJ2-7): SQTIHQWPATLVQPVGSPLSLECTVEGTSNPNLYWYRQAAGRGLQLLFYSVGIGQISSEVPQNLSASRPQDRQFILSSKKLLLSDSGFYLCAWSVRGGLAVYEQYFGPGTRLTVT.

This clone showed up just once. V gene TRBV30 combines with J gene TRBJ1-2, with 7 bases fitting TRBD1. This CDR3 comprises 12 residues. CDR1 and CDR2 (germline): GTSNPN, SVGIG (reference sequence). V dropped 4 bases and J dropped 6; count of bases not matched to a gene: 5. CDR3 region: CAWTGGADGYTF. The CDR3 DNA sequence: TGTGCCTGGACAGGGGGTGCGGATGGCTACACCTTC.

The chain uses TRBV27 and TRBJ2-7, with D perhaps matching TRBD1 (6 bases). Germline CDR1 is MNHEY and CDR2 is SMNVEV (reference sequence). V was clipped by 0 bases and J by 4 bases, with 13 bases between them. CDR3 length: 15 amino acids. DNA of the CDR3: TGTGCCAGCAGTTTATCGCCGGACAGTTTTTACGAGCAGTACTTC. It is translated as CASSLSPDSFYEQYF.

This clone was picked up a small number of times. V is TRBV18 and J is TRBJ2-1; 7 nucleotides align to TRBD1. The CDR3 totals 13 residues. Germline CDR1 and CDR2: KGHSH and LQKENI. The V segment lost 7 bases and the J segment 7 bases; nucleotides outside the gene matches: 7. The CDR3 DNA reads as TGTGCCAGCTATGGGACAGAAGAGAATGAGCAGTTCTTC. Its translation: CASYGTEENEQFF.

This chain joins TRBV5-1 and TRBJ1-2, with D perhaps TRBD1 (5 bases). Trimming removed 4 bases at V and 6 bases at J, with 22 bases between. The CDR3 has 16 residues. CDR1 and CDR2 (germline): SGHRS, YFSETQ. The chain's CDR3 is CASSLNSLRVSDGYTF. CDR3 DNA sequence: TGCGCCAGCAGCCTAAATTCCCTCAGGGTATCAGATGGCTACACCTTC.

The chain links TRBV18 to TRBJ2-5; the D is unclear. This CDR3 has 15 residues. Germline V gene sequence: CDR1 KGHSH, CDR2 LQKENI. V was pared by 0 bases and J by 0 bases, with 8 bases between. DNA for the CDR3: TGTGCCAGCTCACCACCTATTCAGGACCAAGAGACCCAGTACTTC. Amino acids: CASSPPIQDQETQYF.

The chain is built from TRBV7-6 and TRBJ1-5; possible D gene TRBD1, 5 bases. The CDR3 extends over 14 amino acids. CDR1 and CDR2 from the germline V gene are SGHVS and FNYEAQ. Trimming shortened V by 5 bases and J by 5 bases, and 13 bases separated the two germline ends. The DNA of the CDR3 is TGTGCCAGCAGCCAAGACAGATTTGATCAGCCCCAGCATTTT. This codes for CASSQDRFDQPQHF.

The V call is TRBV28, the J call TRBJ2-5, with TRBD2 matching 13 bases. V lost 4 bases, J lost 4 bases, and 12 bases stayed unmatched. Germline CDR1 is MDHEN and CDR2 is SYDVKM. The CDR3 sequence is 18 residues long. CDR3 nucleotide sequence: TGTGCCAGCAGTTCCCATCCGGGACTAGCGGGAACCAGAGAGACCCAGTACTTC. It encodes CASSSHPGLAGTRETQYF.